This T cell receptor (beta chain) was sequenced during a study of cytomegalovirus exposure and HLA in healthy donors. A multiplex PCR was run with 60 Vbeta primers and 13 Jbeta primers. The table came from immunoSEQ multiplex PCR; TCRdb's copy has only in-frame clones and leaves some out. The repertoire holds fewer than 110,000 clones, with 76% as singletons. This clone came up a few times. Antigen specificity is unknown. The CDR3 loop spans 18 amino acids. Trimming took 1 base from V and 4 from J; bases not matched to a gene: 13. Germline V gene lookup returns CDR1 SQVTM and CDR2 ANQGSEA. Whole-study results and caveats: Some TCR beta chains (around 180 of them) were listed as cytomegalovirus-associated.

This cohort consisted of healthy bone marrow donors. The material sequenced was PBMCs. This chain uses TRBV29-1 with TRBJ2-1, with TRBD2 matching 10 bases. The origin of this receptor is a woman between 18 and 30 years old in good health and CMV-seropositive. CDR3 DNA: TGCAGCGTTGAAGGACCTGCGGGACTAGCGATGGGGTACAATGAGCAGTTCTTC. It translates to CSVEGPAGLAMGYNEQFF.